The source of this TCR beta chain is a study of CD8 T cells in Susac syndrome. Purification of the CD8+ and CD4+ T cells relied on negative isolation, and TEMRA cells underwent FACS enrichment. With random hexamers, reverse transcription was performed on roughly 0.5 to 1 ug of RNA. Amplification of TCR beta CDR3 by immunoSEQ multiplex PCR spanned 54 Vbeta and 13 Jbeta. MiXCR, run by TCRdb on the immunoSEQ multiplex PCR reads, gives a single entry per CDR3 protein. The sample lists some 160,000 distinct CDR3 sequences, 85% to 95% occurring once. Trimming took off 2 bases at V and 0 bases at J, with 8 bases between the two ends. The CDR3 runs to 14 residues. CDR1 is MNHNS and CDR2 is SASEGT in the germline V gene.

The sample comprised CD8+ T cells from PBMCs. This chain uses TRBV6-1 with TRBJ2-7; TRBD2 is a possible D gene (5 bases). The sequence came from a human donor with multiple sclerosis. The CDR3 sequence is CASSEFEGSYEQYF. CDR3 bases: TGTGCCAGCAGTGAATTCGAGGGCTCCTACGAGCAGTACTTC.